A single sample gave rise to the 13 T cell receptor beta chains below, sequenced in a study of blood T cell repertoires in COVID-19. Sequencing was performed with immunoSEQ multiplex PCR; in TCRdb, only in-frame clones are kept and a portion is missing. The sample includes 150,000 to 200,000 clones, approximately 86% of them seen just once. The sequenced sample was peripheral blood. The source of these receptors is a man aged 35 to 55 with active or convalescent COVID-19.

The chain is built from TRBV28 and TRBJ2-3; 7 bases align to TRBD2. Looked up from germline, CDR1 is MDHEN and CDR2 is SYDVKM. The CDR3 covers 14 residues. V shed 5 bases, J shed 8 bases, and the junction held 10 bases outside the gene matches. The CDR3 loop reads CASSISGSQGTQYF. The CDR3 nucleotides are TGTGCCAGCAGTATTAGCGGGTCCCAAGGTACGCAGTATTTT.

This clone was recorded only once. V and J are TRBV6-5 and TRBJ1-1; no firm D call. Germline lookup yields CDR1 MNHEY and CDR2 SVGAGI. The CDR3 has 13 residues. V shed 2 bases and J shed 0 bases, with 4 bases lying between them. The CDR3 bases are TGTGCCAGCAGTTACCGGTTGAACACTGAAGCTTTCTTT. It translates to CASSYRLNTEAFF.

This chain uses TRBV6-5 with TRBJ2-5; D perhaps matches TRBD1 (6 bases). Germline values: CDR1 MNHEY, CDR2 SVGAGI. CDR3 length: 15 residues. V gave up 5 bases and J gave up 2 bases, with 15 bases separating them. The CDR3 DNA reads TGTGCCAGCAGTCAAACCCGGACAGCTCAAGAGACCCAGTACTTC. Translating it yields CASSQTRTAQETQYF.

This chain links TRBV7-8 with TRBJ1-1; possible D gene TRBD1, 6 bases. The V end was cut by 1 base, the J end by 0 bases, with 21 bases between. Per the germline V gene, CDR1 is SGHVS and CDR2 is FQNEAQ. The CDR3 contains 19 residues. The CDR3 DNA reads as TGTGCCAGCAGCTTAGTTTTTCCCCAAACAGGGATTATGAACACTGAAGCTTTCTTT. Amino acid sequence: CASSLVFPQTGIMNTEAFF.

The rearrangement joins TRBV5-8 to TRBJ1-2; TRBD1 agrees at 8 bases. V was clipped by 6 bases and J by 8 bases; unmatched bases: 9. The CDR3 is 13 residues long. CDR1 and CDR2 from the germline V gene are SGHTS and YDEGEE. DNA for the CDR3: TGTGCCAGCAACCCGGACAGGGTTGGCGGCTACACCTTC. Its translation: CASNPDRVGGYTF.

The chain recombines TRBV5-4 with TRBJ2-7, with 7 bases fitting TRBD1. The CDR3 sequence is 15 residues long. From germline, CDR1 is SGHNT and CDR2 YYREEE (reference sequence). The ends lost 0 bases at V and 2 bases at J; junction bases unmatched: 5. Here the CDR3 reads CASSLATGSAYEQYF. For the CDR3, the DNA is TGTGCCAGCAGCTTGGCGACAGGGAGTGCCTACGAGCAGTACTTC.

This clone was seen a few times. CDR3 nucleotides: TGCAGTGCTAGTCCCGGTCACGCCAATCAGCCCCAGCATTTT. It codes for CSASPGHANQPQHF. The chain carries TRBV20-1 and TRBJ1-5, with unresolved D. Per germline, CDR1 DFQATT and CDR2 SNEGSKA (reference sequence). This CDR3 is built from 14 residues. V was cut by 3 bases and J by 3 bases, with 12 bases left in between.

V usage is TRBV5-6 and J usage is TRBJ2-3, with D possibly TRBD2 on 5 matching bases. Trimming removed 2 bases at V and 2 bases at J, with 9 bases between. The CDR3 consists of 14 residues. Germline V CDR1 and CDR2: SGHDT, YYEEEE. Written as DNA, the CDR3 is TGTGCCAGCAGCTTAACTCGGGACACAGATACGCAGTATTTT. Protein product: CASSLTRDTDTQYF.

J is TRBJ1-3 and V is TRBV2; D unresolved. The CDR3 is 15 amino acids. Trimming took 1 base from V and 0 from J, leaving 7 bases between them. Per germline, CDR1 SNHLY and CDR2 FYNNEI. In DNA form, the CDR3 reads TGTGCCAGCAGTGAAGGACTGAGCTCTGGAAACACCATATATTTT. Protein product: CASSEGLSSGNTIYF.

This clone was detected only once. The CDR3, as DNA: TGCAGTGCTAGTCAAGGGGACAATCAGCCCCAGCATTTT. This translates into CSASQGDNQPQHF. This sequence joins TRBV20-1 and TRBJ1-5, with D maybe TRBD1 (5 bases). V lost 3 bases, J lost 3 bases, and 9 bases lay in between. The CDR3 is 13 amino acids. CDR1 and CDR2 from the germline V gene are DFQATT and SNEGSKA (reference sequence).

This clone was counted a single time. The rearrangement links TRBV19 to TRBJ1-2, with 7 bases identical to TRBD1. Germline CDR1 is LNHDA and CDR2 is SQIVND (reference sequence). CDR3 length equals 13 residues. The ends lost 3 bases at V and 8 bases at J; junction bases unmatched: 6. The CDR3 is CASSITGVEGYTF. The CDR3 DNA sequence: TGTGCCAGTAGTATTACAGGGGTAGAGGGCTACACCTTC.

The J gene is TRBJ1-1, the V gene TRBV5-8; D not certain. V lost 0 bases, J lost 6 bases, and 12 bases lay in between. The length of the CDR3 is 14 residues. The V gene's germline CDR1 is SGHTS and CDR2 YDEGEE. The CDR3 region is CASSLGLGVAEAFF. DNA of the CDR3: TGTGCCAGCAGCTTGGGTCTCGGGGTGGCTGAAGCTTTCTTT.

This clone was counted a few times. The sample carries other DNA sequences with the same CDR3. The chain joins TRBV19 to TRBJ1-1, with D uncertain. Trimming took 2 bases from V and 5 from J, leaving 6 bases between them. The germline gives CDR1 LNHDA, CDR2 SQIVND (reference sequence). The CDR3 length is 12 residues. The CDR3 loop is CASSITGTEAFF. The CDR3 coding sequence is TGTGCCAGTAGTATAACCGGGACTGAAGCTTTCTTT.